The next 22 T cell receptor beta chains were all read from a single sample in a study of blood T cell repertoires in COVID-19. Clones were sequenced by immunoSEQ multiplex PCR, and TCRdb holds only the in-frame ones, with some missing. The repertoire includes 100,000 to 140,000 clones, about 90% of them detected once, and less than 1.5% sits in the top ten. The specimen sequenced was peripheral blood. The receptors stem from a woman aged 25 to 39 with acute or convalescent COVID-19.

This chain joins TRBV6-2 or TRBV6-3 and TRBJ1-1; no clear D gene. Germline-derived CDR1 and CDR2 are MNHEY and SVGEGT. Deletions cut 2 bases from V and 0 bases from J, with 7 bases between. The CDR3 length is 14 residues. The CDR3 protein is CASSYGPVNTEAFF. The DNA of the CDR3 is TGTGCCAGCAGTTACGGGCCCGTGAACACTGAAGCTTTCTTT.

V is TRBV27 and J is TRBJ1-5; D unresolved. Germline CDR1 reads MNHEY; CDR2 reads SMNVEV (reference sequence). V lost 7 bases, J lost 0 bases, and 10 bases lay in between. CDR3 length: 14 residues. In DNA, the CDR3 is TGTGCCAGCAATGACGGAGATAGCAATCAGCCCCAGCATTTT. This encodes CASNDGDSNQPQHF.

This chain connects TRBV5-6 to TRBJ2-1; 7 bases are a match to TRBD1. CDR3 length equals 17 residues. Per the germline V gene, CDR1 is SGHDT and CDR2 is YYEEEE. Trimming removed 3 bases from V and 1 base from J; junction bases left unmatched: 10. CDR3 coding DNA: TGTGCCAGCAGCTCGCTAACAGGGGAGTTTTCCTACAATGAGCAGTTCTTC. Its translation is CASSSLTGEFSYNEQFF.

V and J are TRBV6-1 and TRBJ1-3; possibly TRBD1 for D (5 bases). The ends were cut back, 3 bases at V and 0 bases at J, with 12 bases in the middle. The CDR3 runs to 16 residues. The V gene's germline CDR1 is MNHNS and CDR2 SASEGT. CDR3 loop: CASSDVWGSSGNTIYF. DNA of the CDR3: TGTGCCAGCAGTGACGTCTGGGGCTCCTCTGGAAACACCATATATTTT.

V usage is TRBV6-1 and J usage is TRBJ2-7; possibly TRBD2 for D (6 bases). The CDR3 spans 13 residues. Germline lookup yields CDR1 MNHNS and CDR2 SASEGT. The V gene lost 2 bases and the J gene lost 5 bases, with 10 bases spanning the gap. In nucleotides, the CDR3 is TGTGCCAGCAGTGAACACGGGGGAGACGAGCAGTACTTC. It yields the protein CASSEHGGDEQYF.

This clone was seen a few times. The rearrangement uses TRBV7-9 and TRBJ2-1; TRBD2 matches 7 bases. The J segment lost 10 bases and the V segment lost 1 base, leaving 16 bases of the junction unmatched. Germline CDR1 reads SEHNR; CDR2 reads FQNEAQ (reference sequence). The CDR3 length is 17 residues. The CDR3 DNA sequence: TGTGCCAGCAGCTTAGGAGGTAGGGAGGGCAGACTCAAAGAGCAGTTCTTC. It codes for CASSLGGREGRLKEQFF.

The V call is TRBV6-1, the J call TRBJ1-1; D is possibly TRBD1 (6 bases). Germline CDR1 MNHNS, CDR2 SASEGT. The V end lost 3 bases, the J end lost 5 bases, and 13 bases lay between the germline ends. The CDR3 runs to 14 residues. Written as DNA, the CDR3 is TGTGCCAGCAGTGAGGGGTACAGGGATACTGAAGCTTTCTTT. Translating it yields CASSEGYRDTEAFF.

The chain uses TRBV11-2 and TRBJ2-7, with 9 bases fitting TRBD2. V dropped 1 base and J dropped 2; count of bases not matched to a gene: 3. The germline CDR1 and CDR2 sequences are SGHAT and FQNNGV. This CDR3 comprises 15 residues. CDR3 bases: TGTGCCAGCAGCTTAGGGACTAGCGCTCCCTACGAGCAGTACTTC. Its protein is CASSLGTSAPYEQYF.

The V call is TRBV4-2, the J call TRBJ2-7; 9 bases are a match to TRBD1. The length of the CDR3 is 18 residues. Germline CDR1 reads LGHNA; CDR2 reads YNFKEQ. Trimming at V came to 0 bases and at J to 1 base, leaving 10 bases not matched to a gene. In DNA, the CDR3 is TGTGCCAGCAGCCAAGATTCAGCCGCCGGGACAGGGTCCTACGAGCAGTACTTC. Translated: CASSQDSAAGTGSYEQYF.

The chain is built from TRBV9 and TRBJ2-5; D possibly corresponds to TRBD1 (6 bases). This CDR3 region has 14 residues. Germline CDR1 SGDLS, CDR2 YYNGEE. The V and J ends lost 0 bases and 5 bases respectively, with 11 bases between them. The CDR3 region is CASSVGGGWETQYF. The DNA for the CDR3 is TGTGCCAGCAGCGTAGGAGGGGGTTGGGAGACCCAGTACTTC.

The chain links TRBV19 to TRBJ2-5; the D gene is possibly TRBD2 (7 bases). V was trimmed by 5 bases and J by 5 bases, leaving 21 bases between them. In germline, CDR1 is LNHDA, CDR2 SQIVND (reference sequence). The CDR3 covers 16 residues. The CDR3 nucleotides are TGTGCCAGTAGTGGGCTCTGGGGGGGGCCCGTCGAGACCCAGTACTTC. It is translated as CASSGLWGGPVETQYF. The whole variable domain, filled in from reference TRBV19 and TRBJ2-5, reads DGGITQSPKYLFRKEGQNVTLSCEQNLNHDAMYWYRQDPGQGLRLIYYSQIVNDFQKGDIAEGYSVSREKKESFPLTVTSAQKNPTAFYLCASSGLWGGPVETQYFGPGTRLLVL.

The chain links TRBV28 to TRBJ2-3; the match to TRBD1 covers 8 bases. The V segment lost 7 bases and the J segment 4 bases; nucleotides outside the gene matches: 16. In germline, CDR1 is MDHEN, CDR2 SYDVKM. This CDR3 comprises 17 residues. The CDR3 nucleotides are TGTGCCAGCACTCTAAGGGGCAGGGGGCGCCCTCCAGATACGCAGTATTTT. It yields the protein CASTLRGRGRPPDTQYF.

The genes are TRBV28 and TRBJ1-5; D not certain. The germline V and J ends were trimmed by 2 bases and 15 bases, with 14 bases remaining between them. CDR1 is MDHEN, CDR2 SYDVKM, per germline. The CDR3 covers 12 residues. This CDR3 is CASSLPGKEGHF. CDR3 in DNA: TGTGCCAGCAGTTTACCGGGGAAGGAAGGGCATTTT.

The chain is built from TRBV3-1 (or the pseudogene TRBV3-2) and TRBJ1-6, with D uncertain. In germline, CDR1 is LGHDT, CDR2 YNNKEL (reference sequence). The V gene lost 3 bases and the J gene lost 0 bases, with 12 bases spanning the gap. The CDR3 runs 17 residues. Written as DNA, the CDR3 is TGTGCCAGCAGCCATCGTTCTTCCCTCTCCTATAATTCACCCCTCCACTTT. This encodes CASSHRSSLSYNSPLHF.

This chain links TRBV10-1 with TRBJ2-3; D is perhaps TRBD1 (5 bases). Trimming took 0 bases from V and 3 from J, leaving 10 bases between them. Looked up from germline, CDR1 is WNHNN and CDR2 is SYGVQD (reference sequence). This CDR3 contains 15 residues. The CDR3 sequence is CASSESQGWTDTQYF. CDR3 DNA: TGCGCCAGCAGTGAGTCCCAGGGTTGGACAGATACGCAGTATTTT.

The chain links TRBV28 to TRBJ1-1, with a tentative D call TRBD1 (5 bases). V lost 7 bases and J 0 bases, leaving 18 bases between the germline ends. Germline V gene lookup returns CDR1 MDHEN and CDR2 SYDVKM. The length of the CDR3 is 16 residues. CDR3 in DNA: TGTGCCAGCAATGTGGAGGGGATTCGTTTGAACACTGAAGCTTTCTTT. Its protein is CASNVEGIRLNTEAFF. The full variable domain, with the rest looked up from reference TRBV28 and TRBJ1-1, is DVKVTQSSRYLVKRTGEKVFLECVQDMDHENMFWYRQDPGLGLRLIYFSYDVKMKEKGDIPEGYSVSREKKERFSLILESASTNQTSMYLCASNVEGIRLNTEAFFGQGTRLTVV.

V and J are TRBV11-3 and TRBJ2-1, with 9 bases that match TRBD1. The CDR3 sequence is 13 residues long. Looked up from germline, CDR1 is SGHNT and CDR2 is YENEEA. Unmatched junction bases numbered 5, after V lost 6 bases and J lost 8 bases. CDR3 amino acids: CASRRDRADEQFF. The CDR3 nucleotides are TGTGCCAGCAGACGGGACAGGGCAGATGAGCAGTTCTTC.

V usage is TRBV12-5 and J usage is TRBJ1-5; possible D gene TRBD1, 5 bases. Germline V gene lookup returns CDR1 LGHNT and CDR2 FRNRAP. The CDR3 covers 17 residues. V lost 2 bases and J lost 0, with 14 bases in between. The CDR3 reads CASGLYDSPNSNQPQHF. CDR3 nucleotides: TGTGCTAGTGGTTTGTATGACAGCCCAAATAGCAATCAGCCCCAGCATTTT.

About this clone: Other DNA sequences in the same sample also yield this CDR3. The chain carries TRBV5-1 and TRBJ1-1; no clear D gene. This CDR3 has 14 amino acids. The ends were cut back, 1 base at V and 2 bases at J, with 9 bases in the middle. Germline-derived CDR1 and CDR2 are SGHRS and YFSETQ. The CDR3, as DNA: TGCGCCAGCAGCTTGAGACAAGGAAACACTGAAGCTTTCTTT. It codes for CASSLRQGNTEAFF.

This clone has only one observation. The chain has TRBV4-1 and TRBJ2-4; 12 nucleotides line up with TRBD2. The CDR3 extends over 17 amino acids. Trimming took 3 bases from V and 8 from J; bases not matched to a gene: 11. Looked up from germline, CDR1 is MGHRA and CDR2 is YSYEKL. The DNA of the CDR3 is TGCGCCAGCAGCCAGCCAAGGACTAGCGGGGTAACGGACATTCAGTACTTC. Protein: CASSQPRTSGVTDIQYF.

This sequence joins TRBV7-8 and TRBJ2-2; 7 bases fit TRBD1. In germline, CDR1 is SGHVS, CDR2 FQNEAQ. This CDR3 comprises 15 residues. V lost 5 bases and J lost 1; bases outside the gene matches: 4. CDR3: CASSTRTGNTGELFF. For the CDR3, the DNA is TGTGCCAGCAGCACCCGGACAGGGAACACCGGGGAGCTGTTTTTT.

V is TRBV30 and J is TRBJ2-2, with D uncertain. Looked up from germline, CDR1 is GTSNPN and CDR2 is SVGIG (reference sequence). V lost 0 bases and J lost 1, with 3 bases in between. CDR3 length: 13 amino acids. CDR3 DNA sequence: TGTGCCTGGAGTGTCTGGAACACCGGGGAGCTGTTTTTT. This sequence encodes CAWSVWNTGELFF.